This TCR beta chain stems from a study of blood T cell repertoires in COVID-19. Participants were aged 18 to 89 years from 20 to 30 US areas. Participant-given clinical history determined each cohort assignment. Before being deemed recovered, Cohort 3 donors had two negative PCRs, clearance, or symptom resolution. The CDR3 totals 14 residues. Between the trimmed V and J ends, which lost 0 bases and 1 base, there was a span of 7 bases. Germline V gives CDR1 MNHEY, CDR2 SVGAGI. Authors' methods: By means of reference gene primer amplification, nucleated cell counts were estimated. This table comes from immunoSEQ multiplex PCR, and its TCRdb copy is limited to in-frame clones, with some not included. Clonal size and the V and J genes are those of that table, whereas D and trimming came from the DNA. The data hold about 160,000 clones, with 80% to 90% observed a single time.

The V and J genes are TRBV6-5 and TRBJ2-7; no definite D call. The specimen was PBMCs or T cells enriched from blood (not recorded which). The clonotype was recovered from a woman between 50 and 59 years old who had recovered from COVID-19. Written as DNA, the CDR3 is TGTGCCAGCAGTTACTCATCCGGGTCCTACGAGCAGTACTTC. Translated, it gives CASSYSSGSYEQYF.